This T cell receptor (beta chain) originates from a study of PD-1 blockade in classical Hodgkin lymphoma. Study conclusions and caveats: In newly diagnosed patients, baseline TCR diversity was reportedly below that of healthy donors. CD8+ TCR diversity did not rise significantly by C4D1, unlike CD4+.

The data were produced by immunoSEQ multiplex PCR, yet TCRdb's version contains in-frame clones alone and is incomplete. The repertoire includes 80,000 to 100,000 clones, roughly 89% of them detected once, and roughly 2.8% sits in the top ten. Every single patient, without exception, relapsed after autologous stem cell transplantation, and brentuximab vedotin exposure varied. Reported best responses ranged across complete response, partial response or progressive disease. Comment on this clone: Its antigen is still unknown.

Per germline, CDR1 KGHSH and CDR2 LQKENI. CDR3 length equals 15 residues. V was shortened by 3 bases and J by 5 bases, with 14 bases between the two germline ends. The starting material was peripheral blood mononuclear cells (PBMCs), obtained at baseline. This sequence was found in a human donor with classical Hodgkin lymphoma. The chain carries TRBV18 and TRBJ2-1, with a possible D match to TRBD1 (7 bases). This chain's CDR3 is CASSPRGPGDNEQFF. The CDR3, as DNA: TGTGCCAGCTCACCGAGGGGGCCGGGGGACAATGAGCAGTTCTTC.